This T cell receptor beta chain was observed in a study of T cells after yellow fever vaccination (dated by TCRdb to the late 2010s). Turning to the overall study: Libraries from fractions with low cell numbers were prepared with the SMART-Seq v4 Ultra Low Input RNA kit. Blood was drawn at multiple timepoints before and after primary and secondary immunization, with bulk PBMC replicates and cell subsets isolated. To track T-cell clones before and after primary and booster YFV17D yellow fever vaccination, bulk TCR alpha and beta repertoires were sequenced longitudinally. Two healthy male donors, one aged 18 to 29 and one aged 30 to 40 years, made up the cohort.

Synthesis of TCR cDNA relied on 5'RACE template switching, a step that introduced a universal primer site along with unique molecular identifiers. Priming for cDNA synthesis came from both the TCR alpha and TCR beta constant segments. Two PCR steps were used to amplify libraries, with sample barcodes and sequencing adapters being added in the second step. Libraries were sequenced on Illumina HiSeq 2500 (2x100 bp) or NovaSeq (2x150 bp). The paper's data handling went like this. Reads were demultiplexed and collapsed into UMI consensus sequences with MIGEC, and V(D)J alignment was performed with MiXCR. Using edgeR on replicate PBMC samples, clonotypes were called vaccine-responding if FDR was below 0.01 and the log2 fold change was above 5 up to day 15. Bulk clonotypes were assigned CD4 or CD8 identity according to which sequenced CD4 or CD8 repertoire held them at higher abundance. TCRdb reworked the public reads: Q25 trimming with fastp, MiXCR clone assembly, productive beta chains retained. Records with the same CDR3 protein are collapsed into one entry carrying the most frequent genes and DNA. The V and J calls reflect TCRdb's pipeline rather than the authors' work. The sample yields approximately 340,000 distinct CDR3 sequences; roughly 8.7% were counted once. The ten largest clones represent more than 15% of the sample.

What the study reported, not specific to this receptor: The secondary T-cell response was weaker than the primary response but faster, peaking on day 5 instead of day 15. Because the study included only a couple of donors, the extent to which the findings can be generalized is limited. Most clones expanded after primary vaccination were re-detected after the booster (about 95% of CD4 and 80% to 90% of CD8), suggesting broad memory maintenance. A small share of clonotypes occurred in both CD4 and CD8 compartments, likely arising from convergent recombination. Because abundant contaminating clonotypes from the bulk population could be contained in FACS-sorted repertoires, computational filtering was required.

CDR1 and CDR2 are read off the germline V gene (reference sequence) as GTSNPN and SVGIG. The CDR3 spans 12 residues, from the cysteine through the phenylalanine. Only the CDR3 DNA is retained, 36 bases long and in frame from the first base. V gives up 4 bases and J gives up 2 bases, and the segment between their germline ends measures 6 bases. Comment on this clonotype: The clone's antigen remains unknown. It has no much larger one-base neighbor in the sample; base qualities were not kept.

The sample's treatment or condition label, decoded: live attenuated yellow fever vaccine strain. At each blood-draw timepoint, two biological replicates of bulk PBMCs were collected. A standard Ficoll-Paque protocol was used to isolate PBMCs from peripheral blood. RNA was extracted with TriZol from bulk PBMCs, CD4 and CD8 fractions, and dextramer-positive and dextramer-negative fractions. The TCR sequence derives from a man aged 18 to 29 who received the YFV17D yellow fever vaccine. This receptor chain uses TRBV30 and TRBJ1-3; too little of a D gene remains to name it. The sequencing used PBMCs, collected on the day of the first yellow fever vaccination. The CDR3 region: CAWITAGNTIYF. The DNA sequence reads TGTGCCTGGATAACAGCTGGAAACACCATATATTTT.